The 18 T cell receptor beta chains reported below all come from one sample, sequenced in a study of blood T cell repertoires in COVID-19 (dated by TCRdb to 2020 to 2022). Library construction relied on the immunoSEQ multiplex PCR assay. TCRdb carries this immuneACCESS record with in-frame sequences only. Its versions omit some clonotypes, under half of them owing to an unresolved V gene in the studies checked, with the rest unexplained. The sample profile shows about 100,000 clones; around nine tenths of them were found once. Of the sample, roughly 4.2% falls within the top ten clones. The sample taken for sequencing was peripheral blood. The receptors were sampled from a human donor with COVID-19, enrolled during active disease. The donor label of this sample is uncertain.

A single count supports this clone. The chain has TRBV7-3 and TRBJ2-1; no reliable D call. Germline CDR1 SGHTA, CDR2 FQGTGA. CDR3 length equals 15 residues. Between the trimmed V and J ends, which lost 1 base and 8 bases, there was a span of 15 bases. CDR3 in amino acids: CASSLMSSAADEQFF. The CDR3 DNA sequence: TGTGCCAGCAGCTTAATGTCTTCGGCGGCGGATGAGCAGTTCTTC.

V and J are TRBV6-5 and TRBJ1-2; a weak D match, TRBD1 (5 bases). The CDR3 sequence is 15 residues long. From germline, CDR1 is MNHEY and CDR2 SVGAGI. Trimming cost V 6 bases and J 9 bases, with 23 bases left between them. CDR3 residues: CASSTPRRNRWSYTF. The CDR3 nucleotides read TGTGCCAGCAGCACACCCCGGCGGAACAGGTGGAGCTACACCTTC.

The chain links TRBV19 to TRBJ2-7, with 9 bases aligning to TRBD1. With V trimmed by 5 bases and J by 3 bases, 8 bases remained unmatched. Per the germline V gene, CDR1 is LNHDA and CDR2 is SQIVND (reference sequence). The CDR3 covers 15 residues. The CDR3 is CASSPTGQGYYEQYF. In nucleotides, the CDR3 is TGTGCCAGTAGTCCAACCGGACAGGGGTACTACGAGCAGTACTTC.

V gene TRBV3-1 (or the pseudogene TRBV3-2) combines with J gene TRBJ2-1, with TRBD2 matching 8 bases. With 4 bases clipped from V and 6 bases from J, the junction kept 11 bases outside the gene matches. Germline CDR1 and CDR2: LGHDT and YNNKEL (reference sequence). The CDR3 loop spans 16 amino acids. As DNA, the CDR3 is TGTGCCAGCAGCCCATACCGGACGGGGGGGTCCAATGAGCAGTTCTTC. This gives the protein CASSPYRTGGSNEQFF.

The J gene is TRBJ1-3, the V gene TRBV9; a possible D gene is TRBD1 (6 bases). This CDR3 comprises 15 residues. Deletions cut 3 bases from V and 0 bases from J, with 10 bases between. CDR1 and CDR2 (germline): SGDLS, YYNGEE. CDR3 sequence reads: CASSAVQGSGNTIYF. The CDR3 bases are TGTGCCAGCAGCGCCGTACAGGGCTCTGGAAACACCATATATTTT. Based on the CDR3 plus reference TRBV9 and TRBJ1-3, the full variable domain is DSGVTQTPKHLITATGQRVTLRCSPRSGDLSVYWYQQSLDQGLQFLIQYYNGEERAKGNILERFSAQQFPDLHSELNLSSLELGDSALYFCASSAVQGSGNTIYFGEGSWLTVV.

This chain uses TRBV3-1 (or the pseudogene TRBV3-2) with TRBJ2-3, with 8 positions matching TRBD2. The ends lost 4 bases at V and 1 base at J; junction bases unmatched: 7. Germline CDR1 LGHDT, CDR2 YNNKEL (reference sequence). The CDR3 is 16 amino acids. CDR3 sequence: CASSLITGGGTDTQYF. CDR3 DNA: TGTGCCAGCAGCCTTATAACGGGGGGGGGCACAGATACGCAGTATTTT.

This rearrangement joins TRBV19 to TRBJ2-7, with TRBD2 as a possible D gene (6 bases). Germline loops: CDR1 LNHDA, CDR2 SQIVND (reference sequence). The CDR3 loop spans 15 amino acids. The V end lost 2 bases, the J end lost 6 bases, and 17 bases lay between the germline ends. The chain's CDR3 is CASSITVREVCEQYF. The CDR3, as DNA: TGTGCCAGTAGTATAACAGTGAGGGAGGTCTGCGAGCAGTACTTC.

The CDR3 region has the DNA TGTGCCAGCAGGGACAGAGCCTATGGCTACACCTTC. Translated, it gives CASRDRAYGYTF. This chain uses TRBV6-5 with TRBJ1-2; possibly TRBD1 for D (6 bases). Trimming took 6 bases from V and 4 from J, leaving 9 bases between them. This CDR3 is built from 12 residues. Germline values: CDR1 MNHEY, CDR2 SVGAGI.

CDR3 in amino acids: CASSPRGTYGYTF. Here the CDR3 DNA reads TGTGCCAGCAGTCCCAGGGGGACCTATGGCTACACCTTC. The chain links TRBV12-3 or TRBV12-4 to TRBJ1-2; 7 nucleotides match TRBD1. The V segment lost 5 bases and the J segment 4 bases; nucleotides outside the gene matches: 4. This CDR3 region has 13 residues.

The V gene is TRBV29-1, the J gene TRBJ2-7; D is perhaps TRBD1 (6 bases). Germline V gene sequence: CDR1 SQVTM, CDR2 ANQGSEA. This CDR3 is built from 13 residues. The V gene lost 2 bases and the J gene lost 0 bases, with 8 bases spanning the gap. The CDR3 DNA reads TGCAGCGTTGAAACGGACAGCTCCTACGAGCAGTACTTC. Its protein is CSVETDSSYEQYF.

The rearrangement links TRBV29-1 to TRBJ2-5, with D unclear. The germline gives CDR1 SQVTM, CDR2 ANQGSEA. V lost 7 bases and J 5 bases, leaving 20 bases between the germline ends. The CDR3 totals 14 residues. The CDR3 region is CSAKRGFGRETQYF. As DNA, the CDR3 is TGCAGCGCGAAAAGAGGTTTTGGTAGGGAGACCCAGTACTTC.

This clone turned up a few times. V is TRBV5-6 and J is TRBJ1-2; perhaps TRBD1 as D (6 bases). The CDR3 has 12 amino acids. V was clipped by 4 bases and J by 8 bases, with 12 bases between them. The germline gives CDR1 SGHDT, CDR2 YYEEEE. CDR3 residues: CASSTDRRGYTF. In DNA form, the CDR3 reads TGTGCCAGCAGCACGGACAGACGCGGCTACACCTTC.

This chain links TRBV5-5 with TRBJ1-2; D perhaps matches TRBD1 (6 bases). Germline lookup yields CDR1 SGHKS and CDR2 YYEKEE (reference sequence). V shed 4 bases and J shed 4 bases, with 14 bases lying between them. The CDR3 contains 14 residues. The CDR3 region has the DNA TGTGCCAGCAGCGCAGGGGTCCCCTCCTATGGCTACACCTTC. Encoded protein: CASSAGVPSYGYTF.

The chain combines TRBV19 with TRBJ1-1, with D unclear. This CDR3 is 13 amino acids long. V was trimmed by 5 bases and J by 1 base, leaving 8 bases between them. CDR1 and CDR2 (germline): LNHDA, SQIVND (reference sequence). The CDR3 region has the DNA TGTGCCAGTAGTGTACGGGAGAACACTGAAGCTTTCTTT. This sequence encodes CASSVRENTEAFF.

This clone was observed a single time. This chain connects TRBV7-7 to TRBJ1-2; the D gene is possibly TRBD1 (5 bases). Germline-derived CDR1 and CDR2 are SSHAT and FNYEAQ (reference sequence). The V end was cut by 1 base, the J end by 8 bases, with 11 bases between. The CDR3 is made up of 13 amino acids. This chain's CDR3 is CASSLGVGVGYTF. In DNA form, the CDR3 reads TGTGCCAGCAGCTTAGGTGTAGGGGTAGGCTACACCTTC.

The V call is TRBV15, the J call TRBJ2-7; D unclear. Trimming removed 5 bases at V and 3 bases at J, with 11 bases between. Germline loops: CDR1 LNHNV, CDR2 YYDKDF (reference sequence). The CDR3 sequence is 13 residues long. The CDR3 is CATSPDIHYEQYF. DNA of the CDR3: TGTGCCACCAGCCCTGACATTCACTACGAGCAGTACTTC.

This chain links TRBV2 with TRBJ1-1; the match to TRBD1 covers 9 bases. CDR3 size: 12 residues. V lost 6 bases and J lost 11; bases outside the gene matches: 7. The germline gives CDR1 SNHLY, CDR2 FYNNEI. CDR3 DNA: TGTGCCAGCAGCGACAGGGGGAGCTACGCTTTCTTT. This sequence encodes CASSDRGSYAFF.

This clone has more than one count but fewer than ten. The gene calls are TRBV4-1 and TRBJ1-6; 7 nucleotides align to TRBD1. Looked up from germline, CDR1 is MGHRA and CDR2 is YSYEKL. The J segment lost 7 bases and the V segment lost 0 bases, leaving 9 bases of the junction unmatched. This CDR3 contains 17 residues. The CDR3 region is CASSQDKWQGVNSPLHF. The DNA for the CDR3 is TGCGCCAGCAGCCAAGATAAATGGCAGGGGGTAAATTCACCCCTCCACTTT.